This T cell receptor beta chain originates from a study of Graves' ophthalmopathy and Graves' hyperthyroidism. The authors amplified TCR beta CDR3 regions, and they did so from RNA transcripts for repertoire sequencing. HTBI-primed first-round RT-PCR preceded second-round multiplex PCR. One entry per CDR3 protein, called by TCRdb with MiXCR from the multiplex PCR reads. The sample comprises over 650,000 distinct CDR3 sequences, approximately 39% of which are singletons, and 3.3% rests with the top ten. The origin of this receptor is an adult man with Graves' ophthalmopathy. The sample taken for sequencing was peripheral blood.

In nucleotides, the CDR3 is TGTGCCAGCAGCCAATTAGGATGGGGGAACACCATATATTTT. Translating it yields CASSQLGWGNTIYF. The V call is TRBV7-9, the J call TRBJ1-3, with D tentatively TRBD1 (5 bases). V gave up 5 bases and J gave up 7 bases, with 15 bases separating them. CDR1 and CDR2 from the germline V gene are SEHNR and FQNEAQ (reference sequence). The CDR3 has 14 residues.